This T cell receptor (beta chain) was retrieved from a study of read filtering for tumor transcriptome and immune sequencing. Study summary: Mean patient age was approximately 66 years, range roughly 40 to 80; approximately 18 male, roughly 14 female. Transcriptome libraries were built from DNase-treated RNA.

Turning to this clonotype: Its cognate antigen is unknown.

Study-level findings and limits: Correlation between methods rose after single-read clonotypes were removed. The CD138-negative fraction was mixed bone marrow immune cells, not pure T cells.

The library was built from about 400 ng RNA with molecular barcoded adaptors for alpha/delta and beta/gamma chains. In TCRdb, the reads were re-called with MiXCR into one record per CDR3 protein. This sample yields 30,000 to 40,000 distinct CDR3 sequences, of which 11% to 15% are seen a single time; around 20% belongs to the top ten. This CDR3 region has 13 residues. Germline CDR1 SGHTA, CDR2 FQGNSA. The V end lost 4 bases, the J end lost 2 bases, and 9 bases lay between the germline ends. The sequenced sample consisted of a population of CD138-negative cells sorted from bone marrow. The sequence was obtained from a donor at least 40 years old with multiple myeloma. The gene calls are TRBV7-2 and TRBJ2-7; D is unresolved. The CDR3 here is CASSWGEPYEQYF. Here the CDR3 DNA reads TGTGCCAGCAGCTGGGGTGAACCCTACGAGCAGTACTTC.